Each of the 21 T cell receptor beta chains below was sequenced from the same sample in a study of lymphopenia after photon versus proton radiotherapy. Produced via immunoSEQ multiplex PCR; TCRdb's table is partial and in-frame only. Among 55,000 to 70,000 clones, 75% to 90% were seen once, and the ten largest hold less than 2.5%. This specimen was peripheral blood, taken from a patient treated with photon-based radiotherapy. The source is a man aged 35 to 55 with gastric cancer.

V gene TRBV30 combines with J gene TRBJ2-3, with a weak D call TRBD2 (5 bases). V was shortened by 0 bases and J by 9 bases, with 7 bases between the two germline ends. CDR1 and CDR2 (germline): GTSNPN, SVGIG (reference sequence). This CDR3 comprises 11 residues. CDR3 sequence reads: CAWSVRRTQYF. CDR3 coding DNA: TGTGCCTGGAGTGTAAGGAGGACGCAGTATTTT.

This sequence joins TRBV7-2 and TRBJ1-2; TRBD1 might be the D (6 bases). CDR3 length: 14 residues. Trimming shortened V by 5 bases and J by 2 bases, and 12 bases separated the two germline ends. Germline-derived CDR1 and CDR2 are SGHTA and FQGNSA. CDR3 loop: CASSPDSGNYGYTF. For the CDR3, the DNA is TGTGCCAGCAGCCCGGACAGTGGGAACTATGGCTACACCTTC.

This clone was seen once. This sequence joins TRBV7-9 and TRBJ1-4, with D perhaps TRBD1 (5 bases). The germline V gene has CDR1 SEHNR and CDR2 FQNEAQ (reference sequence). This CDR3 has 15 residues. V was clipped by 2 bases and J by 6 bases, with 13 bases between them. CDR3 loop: CASSLTRRVDEKLFF. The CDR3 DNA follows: TGTGCCAGCAGCTTAACGCGCAGGGTGGATGAAAAACTGTTTTTT.

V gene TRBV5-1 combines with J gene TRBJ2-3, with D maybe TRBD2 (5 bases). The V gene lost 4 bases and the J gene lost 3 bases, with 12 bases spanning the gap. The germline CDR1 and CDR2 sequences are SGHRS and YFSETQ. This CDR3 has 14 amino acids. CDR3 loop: CASSPGSGTDTQYF. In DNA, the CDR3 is TGCGCCAGCAGCCCGGGGTCGGGAACAGATACGCAGTATTTT. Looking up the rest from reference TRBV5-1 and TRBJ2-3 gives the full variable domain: KAGVTQTPRYLIKTRGQQVTLSCSPISGHRSVSWYQQTPGQGLQFLFEYFSETQRNKGNFPGRFSGRQFSNSRSEMNVSTLELGDSALYLCASSPGSGTDTQYFGPGTRLTVL.

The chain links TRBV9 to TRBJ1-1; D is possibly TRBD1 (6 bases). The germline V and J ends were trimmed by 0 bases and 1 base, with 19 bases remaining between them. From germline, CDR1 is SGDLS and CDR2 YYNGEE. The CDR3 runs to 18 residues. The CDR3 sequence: CASSVGAGVRPPNTEAFF. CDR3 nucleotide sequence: TGTGCCAGCAGCGTAGGGGCAGGGGTCCGCCCCCCGAACACTGAAGCTTTCTTT.

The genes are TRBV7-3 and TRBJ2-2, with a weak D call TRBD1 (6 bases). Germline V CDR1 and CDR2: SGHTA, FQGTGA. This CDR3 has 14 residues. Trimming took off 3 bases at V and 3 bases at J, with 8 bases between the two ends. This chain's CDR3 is CASSLGAYTGELFF. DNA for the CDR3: TGTGCCAGCAGCTTGGGGGCCTACACCGGGGAGCTGTTTTTT.

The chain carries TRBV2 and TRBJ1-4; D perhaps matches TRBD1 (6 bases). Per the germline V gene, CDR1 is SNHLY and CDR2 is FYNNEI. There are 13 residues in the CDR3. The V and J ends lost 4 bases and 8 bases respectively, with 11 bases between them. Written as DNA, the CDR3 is TGTGCCAGCAGTGCTCTCAGGGGAGAAAAACTGTTTTTT. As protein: CASSALRGEKLFF.

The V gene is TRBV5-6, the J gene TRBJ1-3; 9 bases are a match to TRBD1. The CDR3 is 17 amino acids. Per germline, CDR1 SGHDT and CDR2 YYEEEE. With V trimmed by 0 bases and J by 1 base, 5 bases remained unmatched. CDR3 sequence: CASSLVTGTGSGNTIYF. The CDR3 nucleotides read TGTGCCAGCAGCTTGGTAACCGGGACAGGGTCTGGAAACACCATATATTTT.

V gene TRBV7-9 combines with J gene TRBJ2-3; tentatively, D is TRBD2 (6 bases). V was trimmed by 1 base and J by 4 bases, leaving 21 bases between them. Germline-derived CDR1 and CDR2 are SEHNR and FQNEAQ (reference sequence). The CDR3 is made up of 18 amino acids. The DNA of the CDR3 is TGTGCCAGCAGCTTAGGGCGGAATCGGGGGAGGCTCCCAGATACGCAGTATTTT. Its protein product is CASSLGRNRGRLPDTQYF.

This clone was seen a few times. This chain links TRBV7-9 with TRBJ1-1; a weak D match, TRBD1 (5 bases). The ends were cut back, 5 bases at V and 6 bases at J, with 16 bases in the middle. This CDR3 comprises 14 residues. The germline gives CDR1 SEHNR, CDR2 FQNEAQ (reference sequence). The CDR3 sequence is CASSPQGLVPEAFF. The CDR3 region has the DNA TGTGCCAGCAGCCCTCAGGGACTGGTCCCTGAAGCTTTCTTT.

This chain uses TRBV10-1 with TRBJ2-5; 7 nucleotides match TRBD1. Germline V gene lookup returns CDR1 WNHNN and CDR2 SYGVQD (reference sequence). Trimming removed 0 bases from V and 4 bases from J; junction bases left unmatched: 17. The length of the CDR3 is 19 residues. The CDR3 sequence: CASSESTSGIGDRAETQYF. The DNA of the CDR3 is TGCGCCAGCAGTGAGTCGACGTCGGGTATAGGCGACAGGGCAGAGACCCAGTACTTC.

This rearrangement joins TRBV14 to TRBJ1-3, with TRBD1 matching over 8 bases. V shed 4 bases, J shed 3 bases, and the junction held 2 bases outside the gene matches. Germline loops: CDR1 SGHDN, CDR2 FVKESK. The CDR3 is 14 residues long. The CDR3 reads CASSLQGDGNTIYF. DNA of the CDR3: TGTGCCAGCAGCCTACAGGGGGATGGAAACACCATATATTTT.

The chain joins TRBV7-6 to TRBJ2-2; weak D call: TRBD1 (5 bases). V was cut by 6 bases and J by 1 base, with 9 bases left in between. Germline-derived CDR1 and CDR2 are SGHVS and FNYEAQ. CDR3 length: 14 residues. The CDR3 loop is CASSSTENTGELFF. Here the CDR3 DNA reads TGTGCCAGCAGTTCGACAGAGAACACCGGGGAGCTGTTTTTT.

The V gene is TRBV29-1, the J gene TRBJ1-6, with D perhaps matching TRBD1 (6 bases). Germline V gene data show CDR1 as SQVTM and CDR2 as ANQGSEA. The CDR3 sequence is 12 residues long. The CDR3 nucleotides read TGCAAAGCCGGGACAACTAATTCACCCCTCCACTTT. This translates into CKAGTTNSPLHF.

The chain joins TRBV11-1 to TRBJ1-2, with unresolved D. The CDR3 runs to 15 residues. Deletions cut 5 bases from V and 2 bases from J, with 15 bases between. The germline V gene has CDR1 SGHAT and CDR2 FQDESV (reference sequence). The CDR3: CASSPRMEANYGYTF. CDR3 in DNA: TGTGCCAGCAGCCCCAGGATGGAGGCGAACTATGGCTACACCTTC.

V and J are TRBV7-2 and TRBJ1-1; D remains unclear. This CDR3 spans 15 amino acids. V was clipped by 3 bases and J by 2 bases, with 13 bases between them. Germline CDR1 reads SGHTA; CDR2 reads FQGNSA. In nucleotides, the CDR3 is TGTGCCAGCAGCTTCGGGCAGGTGCTAAACACTGAAGCTTTCTTT. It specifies CASSFGQVLNTEAFF.

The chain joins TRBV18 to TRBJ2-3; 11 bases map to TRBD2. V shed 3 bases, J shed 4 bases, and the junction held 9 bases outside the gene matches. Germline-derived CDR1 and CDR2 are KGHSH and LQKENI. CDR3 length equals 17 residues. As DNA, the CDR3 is TGTGCCAGCTCACCCGGACTAGCGGGCGCCGCGGCAGATACGCAGTATTTT. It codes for CASSPGLAGAAADTQYF.

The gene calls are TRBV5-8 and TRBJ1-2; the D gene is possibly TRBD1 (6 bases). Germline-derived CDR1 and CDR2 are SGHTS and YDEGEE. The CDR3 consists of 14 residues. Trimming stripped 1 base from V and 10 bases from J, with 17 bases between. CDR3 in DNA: TGTGCCAGCAGCTTGAGGGTACAGGGTATGGACTACACCTTC. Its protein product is CASSLRVQGMDYTF.

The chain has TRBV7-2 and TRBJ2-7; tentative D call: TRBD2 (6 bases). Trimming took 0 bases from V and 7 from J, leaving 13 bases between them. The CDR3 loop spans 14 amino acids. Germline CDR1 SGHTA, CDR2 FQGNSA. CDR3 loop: CASSLAGTVREQYF. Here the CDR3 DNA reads TGTGCCAGCAGCTTAGCAGGGACTGTACGAGAGCAGTACTTC.

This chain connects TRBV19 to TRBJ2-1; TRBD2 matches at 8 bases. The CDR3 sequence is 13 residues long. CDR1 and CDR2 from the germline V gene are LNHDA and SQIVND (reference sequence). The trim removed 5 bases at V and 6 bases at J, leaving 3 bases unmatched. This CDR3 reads CASSAAGGNEQFF. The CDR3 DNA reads TGTGCCAGTAGTGCGGCGGGGGGCAATGAGCAGTTCTTC.

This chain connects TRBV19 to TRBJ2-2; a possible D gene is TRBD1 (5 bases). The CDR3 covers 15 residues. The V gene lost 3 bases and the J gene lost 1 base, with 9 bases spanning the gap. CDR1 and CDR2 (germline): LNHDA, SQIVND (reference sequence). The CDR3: CASSIEDRNTGELFF. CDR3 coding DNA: TGTGCCAGTAGTATTGAAGACAGGAACACCGGGGAGCTGTTTTTT.